This T cell receptor (beta chain) emerged from a study of blood T cell repertoires in COVID-19 (dated by TCRdb to 2018 to 2020). Regarding the study in general: Samples from collaborators originated in the United States, Italy and Spain and spanned both the acute and convalescent phases of COVID-19. The prospective study material was composed of cDNA or gDNA derived from T cells, B-cell-depleted T cells, or PBMCs. The dataset comprised deeply sampled blood TCRbeta repertoires from subjects exposed to, actively infected with, or recovered from COVID-19. A freely available public database, intended as a resource for researchers studying the immune response to SARS-CoV-2, is where the repertoires were released. Samples were obtained from the ongoing ImmuneRACE study (first 160 participants) and from some 1,200 subjects provided by 6 global collaborators. Sample metadata almost always included a de-identified subject ID, COVID-19 status, age in years and sex. Where available, HLA class I and class II types were taken from metadata supplied by the sample provider and were not determined by assay-based typing. What the work shows at the level of the full study, not this receptor alone: Clinical and demographic metadata were provided uncurated, with the amount varying by source and participant.

The CDR3 runs 15 residues from the cysteine to the phenylalanine. The read is trimmed to its CDR3 DNA, 45 bases read in frame from base 1. V lost 6 bases and J lost 1 base, and the count of bases not matched to a germline gene is 4. The germline V gene encodes CDR1 KGHDR and CDR2 SFDVKD. Collaborating institutions collected whole blood in K2EDTA tubes following their own protocols. For TCRbeta analysis, collaborators shipped samples in one of three forms: frozen whole blood, isolated PBMCs, or DNA extracted from either of those sample types. TCRbeta CDR3 regions were amplified from genomic DNA by means of the immunoSEQ Assay, a bias-controlled multiplex PCR. In the paper's pipeline: Within the assay, amplification of reference gene primers was used to estimate how many nucleated cells each sample contained. To quantify the absolute abundance of each unique TCRbeta CDR3 rearrangement, sequence reads were collapsed and filtered. For each sample, productive Simpson clonality was calculated by taking the square root of Simpson's diversity index across productive rearrangements. Sourced from immuneACCESS, this table was stored by TCRdb with only in-frame sequences that have V and J called. A share of the clones is absent; for the studies checked, an unresolved V gene accounts for under half, and the remainder has no known explanation. V and J calls and clone size follow that table, whereas D and trimming were derived from the DNA. The table for this sample lists some 700,000 clones; around 90% of them were counted only once. The ten largest account for roughly 0.25% of the sample.

Details on this clone: Its antigen has not been determined. No per-base quality is available; no much larger clone lies one base away.

The clonotype was recovered from a woman between 18 and 29 years old with acute or convalescent COVID-19. The chain employs TRBV24-1 and TRBJ2-3; TRBD1 matches 9 bases in the middle. Sequenced sample: peripheral blood. CDR3 sequence: CATSIGTGRTDTQYF. The DNA sequence reads TGTGCCACCAGTATAGGGACAGGGCGCACAGATACGCAGTATTTT.